The 14 T cell receptor beta chains reported below all come from one sample, sequenced in a study of shared clonotypes between healthy human individuals. Some clones are missing from TCRdb's copy, which holds only in-frame ones; the method was immunoSEQ multiplex PCR. The data show around 2,000,000 clones, about 94% seen once. Terminally differentiated effector memory CD45RA+ cells were excluded from the naive CD8 cells, which were CD45RO-negative and positively selected for CCR7. Sample: naive CD8+ T cells sorted from blood. These receptors all stem from a man aged 18 to 30 in good health.

The chain combines TRBV11-2 with TRBJ2-1; D possibly corresponds to TRBD2 (5 bases). CDR1 is SGHAT, CDR2 FQNNGV, per germline. The CDR3 runs to 14 residues. V lost 1 base and J 2 bases, leaving 6 bases between the germline ends. Here the CDR3 reads CASSLGRAYNEQFF. DNA for the CDR3: TGTGCCAGCAGCTTAGGGCGGGCCTACAATGAGCAGTTCTTC. The variable domain in full, with the rest retrieved from reference TRBV11-2 and TRBJ2-1, is EAGVAQSPRYKIIEKRQSVAFWCNPISGHATLYWYQQILGQGPKLLIQFQNNGVVDDSQLPKDRFSAERLKGVDSTLKIQPAKLEDSAVYLCASSLGRAYNEQFFGPGTRLTVL.

The chain carries TRBV5-1 and TRBJ2-5; no clear D. The tail of the sequence fits TRBJ2-7 better, so the J call may be wrong. Germline assignment: CDR1 SGHRS and CDR2 YFSETQ. This CDR3 is 15 amino acids long. Here the CDR3 reads CASSRTGPGVYEQYF. The CDR3 nucleotides read TGCGCCAGCAGCAGGACCGGGCCAGGAGTATACGAGCAGTACTTC.

This chain joins TRBV9 and TRBJ1-4; D gene uncertain. The CDR3 contains 15 residues. V dropped 0 bases and J dropped 1 base, with 7 bases sitting between them. Germline V CDR1 and CDR2: SGDLS, YYNGEE. CDR3: CASSVEEGTNEKLFF. The CDR3 nucleotides read TGTGCCAGCAGCGTAGAAGAGGGAACTAATGAAAAACTGTTTTTT.

This chain joins TRBV6-5 and TRBJ1-2, with TRBD1 as a possible D gene (5 bases). The length of the CDR3 is 14 residues. Germline assignment: CDR1 MNHEY and CDR2 SVGAGI. V lost 2 bases and J 3 bases, leaving 10 bases between the germline ends. The CDR3 nucleotides read TGTGCCAGCAGTTACCACCAGGGCGACTATGGCTACACCTTC. This codes for CASSYHQGDYGYTF.

The CDR3 protein is CASSSTLGQGGTDTQYF. The CDR3 bases are TGTGCCAGCAGCTCTACACTGGGACAGGGGGGCACAGATACGCAGTATTTT. The chain joins TRBV13 to TRBJ2-3; 11 positions match TRBD1. The CDR3 is 17 residues long. Trimming at V came to 4 bases and at J to 1 base, leaving 7 bases not matched to a gene. Germline lookup yields CDR1 PRHDT and CDR2 FYEKMQ (reference sequence).

V gene TRBV27 combines with J gene TRBJ2-7; 9 bases line up with TRBD1. CDR3 length equals 15 residues. V was clipped by 5 bases and J by 3 bases; unmatched bases: 8. Germline assignment: CDR1 MNHEY and CDR2 SMNVEV (reference sequence). The CDR3 loop is CASSMTGGMDYEQYF. The CDR3 nucleotides read TGTGCCAGCAGTATGACAGGGGGGATGGACTACGAGCAGTACTTC.

The rearrangement links TRBV27 to TRBJ2-7; D might be TRBD2 (6 bases). V was shortened by 3 bases and J by 7 bases, with 19 bases between the two germline ends. Germline V gene data show CDR1 as MNHEY and CDR2 as SMNVEV (reference sequence). The CDR3 is 15 amino acids. This CDR3 is CASSFGTPLAREQYF. DNA for the CDR3: TGTGCCAGCAGTTTCGGGACTCCCCTAGCGAGAGAGCAGTACTTC.

This clone appeared a few times. The chain employs TRBV30 and TRBJ1-3; no clear D gene. Germline assignment: CDR1 GTSNPN and CDR2 SVGIG (reference sequence). This CDR3 is built from 13 residues. V dropped 3 bases and J dropped 2 bases, with 8 bases sitting between them. The CDR3: CAWSPFAGNTIYF. In DNA form, the CDR3 reads TGTGCCTGGAGCCCCTTTGCTGGAAACACCATATATTTT.

V is TRBV10-1 and J is TRBJ1-1; 9 bases fit TRBD1. The CDR3 length is 16 residues. Losses at the gene ends were 0 bases for V and 6 bases for J; bases not matched to a gene: 8. Germline values: CDR1 WNHNN, CDR2 SYGVQD (reference sequence). CDR3 sequence: CASSESRTGEKAEAFF. The CDR3 DNA follows: TGCGCCAGCAGTGAGTCCCGGACAGGGGAGAAAGCTGAAGCTTTCTTT.

Comment on this clone: Other DNA sequences in the sample encode the same CDR3. The chain carries TRBV6-5 and TRBJ2-7; D perhaps matches TRBD1 (5 bases). Germline CDR1 reads MNHEY; CDR2 reads SVGAGI. The CDR3 loop spans 14 amino acids. V was shortened by 1 base and J by 0 bases, with 7 bases between the two germline ends. CDR3 nucleotides: TGTGCCAGCAGTTACTTCCAGGGCTCCTACGAGCAGTACTTC. Its translation is CASSYFQGSYEQYF.

The chain combines TRBV4-1 with TRBJ2-1; 7 bases are shared with TRBD2. With 5 bases clipped from V and 8 bases from J, the junction kept 12 bases outside the gene matches. CDR1 is MGHRA, CDR2 YSYEKL, per germline. The CDR3 loop spans 15 amino acids. The CDR3, as DNA: TGCGCCAGCAGCACACGACTAGCTGCATCGGATGAGCAGTTCTTC. This encodes CASSTRLAASDEQFF.

This chain links TRBV7-2 with TRBJ1-5, with D hard to call. The V gene lost 5 bases and the J gene lost 4 bases, with 12 bases spanning the gap. Germline loops: CDR1 SGHTA, CDR2 FQGNSA. The CDR3 has 14 amino acids. CDR3 in DNA: TGTGCCAGCAGCACCCGAGGGTGGAATCAGCCCCAGCATTTT. This codes for CASSTRGWNQPQHF.

This clone appeared a single time. The genes are TRBV7-6 and TRBJ2-2, with D maybe TRBD1 (6 bases). The CDR3 contains 17 residues. V was trimmed by 0 bases and J by 1 base, leaving 12 bases between them. Germline V gives CDR1 SGHVS, CDR2 FNYEAQ. Here the CDR3 reads CASSLASGTLNTGELFF. DNA for the CDR3: TGTGCCAGCAGCTTAGCCTCCGGGACATTGAACACCGGGGAGCTGTTTTTT.

This chain links TRBV6-6 with TRBJ2-7; tentatively, D is TRBD1 (5 bases). V was cut by 2 bases and J by 4 bases, with 12 bases left in between. Germline values: CDR1 MNHNY, CDR2 SVGAGI (reference sequence). The CDR3 extends over 14 amino acids. In DNA, the CDR3 is TGTGCCAGCAGTTACGTGACAGCCTCATACGAGCAGTACTTC. Translated: CASSYVTASYEQYF.